These 32 T cell receptor beta chains originate from one sample sequenced in a study of cytomegalovirus exposure and HLA in healthy donors. A multiplex PCR was run with 60 Vbeta primers and 13 Jbeta primers. TCRdb's copy holds only in-frame clones and misses some; the assay was immunoSEQ multiplex PCR. The data contain about 190,000 clones, over 80% of them seen just once; the ten biggest clones take up 10% to 13%. Material for sequencing was PBMCs. The receptor source for this set is a woman aged 50 to 65 in good health and CMV-seropositive.

The chain joins TRBV7-2 to TRBJ2-2, with TRBD1 as a possible D gene (6 bases). The CDR3 has 14 residues. V dropped 4 bases and J dropped 5 bases, with 11 bases sitting between them. The germline CDR1 and CDR2 sequences are SGHTA and FQGNSA. As DNA, the CDR3 is TGTGCCAGCAGCTCCGTGACAGGAACCGGGGAGCTGTTTTTT. It yields the protein CASSSVTGTGELFF.

The chain couples TRBV7-2 to TRBJ2-2; D gene unclear. Germline CDR1 is SGHTA and CDR2 is FQGNSA. Trimming left V 1 base short and J 4 bases short, with 7 bases between. This CDR3 spans 14 amino acids. This CDR3 reads CASSLGASTGELFF. CDR3 nucleotides: TGTGCCAGCAGCTTAGGAGCATCCACCGGGGAGCTGTTTTTT.

This chain uses TRBV7-6 with TRBJ1-5, with TRBD1 matching 9 bases. The CDR3 sequence is 15 residues long. The germline CDR1 and CDR2 sequences are SGHVS and FNYEAQ. Trimming removed 3 bases from V and 3 bases from J; junction bases left unmatched: 3. CDR3 region: CASSLGTGNNQPQHF. CDR3 in DNA: TGTGCCAGCAGCTTGGGGACAGGGAACAATCAGCCCCAGCATTTT.

The gene calls are TRBV6-1 and TRBJ2-5; 8 positions match TRBD1. CDR1 is MNHNS, CDR2 SASEGT, per germline. The CDR3 extends over 15 amino acids. With V trimmed by 6 bases and J by 2 bases, 8 bases remained unmatched. CDR3: CASRATGGPQETQYF. The CDR3 region has the DNA TGTGCCAGCAGAGCAACAGGGGGTCCACAAGAGACCCAGTACTTC.

V gene TRBV6-1 combines with J gene TRBJ2-7; D call uncertain. Germline values: CDR1 MNHNS, CDR2 SASEGT. The V end lost 7 bases, the J end lost 5 bases, and 9 bases lay between the germline ends. The length of the CDR3 is 11 residues. The CDR3 loop is CASTRVHEQYF. The CDR3 DNA follows: TGTGCCAGCACTAGAGTCCACGAGCAGTACTTC.

The J gene is TRBJ2-3, the V gene TRBV2, with TRBD1 matching 7 bases. Germline V CDR1 and CDR2: SNHLY, FYNNEI. The CDR3 length is 15 residues. The J segment lost 1 base and the V segment lost 2 bases, leaving 3 bases of the junction unmatched. CDR3 sequence (DNA): TGTGCCAGCAGTGAACAGGGGACAGGCACAGATACGCAGTATTTT. Encoded protein: CASSEQGTGTDTQYF.

The chain recombines TRBV9 with TRBJ1-3, with a possible D match to TRBD1 (5 bases). V was pared by 2 bases and J by 4 bases, with 10 bases between. Germline V gene lookup returns CDR1 SGDLS and CDR2 YYNGEE. CDR3 length: 14 residues. CDR3 amino acids: CASSVTARGNTIYF. CDR3 DNA: TGTGCCAGCAGCGTGACAGCGAGGGGAAACACCATATATTTT.

The rearrangement joins TRBV5-6 to TRBJ2-5; tentatively, D is TRBD1 (5 bases). V lost 3 bases and J 5 bases, leaving 14 bases between the germline ends. Germline loops: CDR1 SGHDT, CDR2 YYEEEE. The CDR3 contains 14 residues. CDR3 sequence reads: CASSSLRVWETQYF. In DNA, the CDR3 is TGTGCCAGCAGCTCCCTCAGGGTATGGGAGACCCAGTACTTC.

The CDR3 loop reads CASSYGTANTEAFF. Written as DNA, the CDR3 is TGTGCCAGCAGCTACGGGACAGCGAACACTGAAGCTTTCTTT. V and J are TRBV5-4 and TRBJ1-1; 7 positions agree with TRBD1. Germline V gene sequence: CDR1 SGHNT, CDR2 YYREEE (reference sequence). The CDR3 loop spans 14 amino acids. V was clipped by 3 bases and J by 1 base; unmatched bases: 3.

A single count supports this clone. The J gene is TRBJ2-3, the V gene TRBV18; 8 nucleotides agree with TRBD2. This CDR3 has 15 residues. Germline lookup yields CDR1 KGHSH and CDR2 LQKENI. The V segment lost 4 bases and the J segment 2 bases; nucleotides outside the gene matches: 5. CDR3 residues: CASSLRGRNTDTQYF. CDR3 nucleotide sequence: TGTGCCAGCTCACTTCGCGGGAGGAACACAGATACGCAGTATTTT.

CDR3 in amino acids: CASSLFDRKHSNSGNTIYF. The CDR3, as DNA: TGTGCCAGCAGTTTATTCGACAGGAAACATTCCAACTCTGGAAACACCATATATTTT. The chain combines TRBV28 with TRBJ1-3, with D possibly being TRBD1 (6 bases). CDR1 and CDR2 from the germline V gene are MDHEN and SYDVKM. The CDR3 spans 19 residues. V shed 1 base and J shed 0 bases, with 19 bases lying between them.

The chain recombines TRBV27 with TRBJ2-1, with a weak D call TRBD2 (6 bases). The CDR3 is 15 residues long. V gave up 6 bases and J gave up 5 bases, with 17 bases separating them. Germline CDR1 and CDR2: MNHEY and SMNVEV (reference sequence). The CDR3 DNA sequence: TGTGCCAGCAGCTTTTTAGGTAGCGGAAACAATGAGCAGTTCTTC. Protein sequence: CASSFLGSGNNEQFF.

This chain links TRBV6-1 with TRBJ1-5, with D possibly TRBD1 on 5 matching bases. The CDR3 length is 13 residues. The germline V gene has CDR1 MNHNS and CDR2 SASEGT. The V end was cut by 2 bases, the J end by 15 bases, with 17 bases between. The CDR3 DNA is TGTGCCAGCAGTGAATTGAGTCAGGGTCGTATGCATTTT. Translation gives CASSELSQGRMHF.

The chain has TRBV11-2 and TRBJ1-1; D possibly corresponds to TRBD1 (6 bases). Germline CDR1 SGHAT, CDR2 FQNNGV. Trimming stripped 0 bases from V and 5 bases from J, with 13 bases between. The CDR3 is 15 amino acids. CDR3 nucleotide sequence: TGTGCCAGCAGCTTAGATTACAGGGCCAGGACTGAAGCTTTCTTT. Translated, it gives CASSLDYRARTEAFF.

Concerning this clone: A read error may account for a junction end that differs from germline. The gene calls are TRBV27 and TRBJ2-2, with TRBD2 matching over 7 bases. The CDR3 is 17 residues long. Germline V lookup: CDR1 MNHEY, CDR2 SMNVEV (reference sequence). The CDR3 DNA is TGTGCCAACAGTCCTCACCTTTTTGGCGGGGGAACCGGGGAGCTGTTTTTT. Translated, it gives CANSPHLFGGGTGELFF.

V gene TRBV15 combines with J gene TRBJ1-1; no firm D call. The germline V and J ends were trimmed by 3 bases and 1 base, with 12 bases remaining between them. The CDR3 is made up of 15 amino acids. Germline CDR1 is LNHNV and CDR2 is YYDKDF (reference sequence). The CDR3 loop reads CATSRGRASNTEAFF. In nucleotides, the CDR3 is TGTGCCACCAGCAGGGGGAGGGCATCGAACACTGAAGCTTTCTTT.

J is TRBJ1-2 and V is TRBV5-8; D ambiguous. V gave up 0 bases and J gave up 4 bases, with 10 bases separating them. The length of the CDR3 is 14 residues. Germline values: CDR1 SGHTS, CDR2 YDEGEE. This CDR3 reads CASSLAGSPYGYTF. The CDR3 coding sequence is TGTGCCAGCAGCTTGGCGGGGAGTCCCTATGGCTACACCTTC.

In nucleotides, the CDR3 is TGTGCCAGCAGCTTAATCAAAGAAGCGTACGAGCAGTACTTC. Translated: CASSLIKEAYEQYF. This chain links TRBV11-2 with TRBJ2-7; the D is unclear. The CDR3 is 14 residues long. The V end lost 2 bases, the J end lost 4 bases, and 12 bases lay between the germline ends. Germline values: CDR1 SGHAT, CDR2 FQNNGV.

The chain links TRBV7-9 to TRBJ2-7; 7 nucleotides line up with TRBD2. Germline CDR1 is SEHNR and CDR2 is FQNEAQ (reference sequence). CDR3 length: 15 residues. V lost 3 bases, J lost 4 bases, and 9 bases stayed unmatched. The CDR3 DNA follows: TGTGCCAGCAGCTTTACACCTTCAGCGGGGTACGAGCAGTACTTC. Translating gives CASSFTPSAGYEQYF.

V gene TRBV25-1 combines with J gene TRBJ1-1, with D possibly being TRBD1 (5 bases). V lost 4 bases and J lost 4, with 10 bases in between. Germline loops: CDR1 MGHDK, CDR2 SYGVNS. This CDR3 has 13 amino acids. CDR3 DNA: TGTGCCAGCAGTGGGAAGGGGCGCACTGAAGCTTTCTTT. As protein: CASSGKGRTEAFF.

The V call is TRBV7-9, the J call TRBJ1-2; 7 positions match TRBD1. Trimming at V came to 1 base and at J to 5 bases, leaving 16 bases not matched to a gene. The CDR3 spans 18 residues. In germline, CDR1 is SEHNR, CDR2 FQNEAQ (reference sequence). The CDR3 sequence is CASSLDTTGSSVPYGYTF. As DNA, the CDR3 is TGTGCCAGCAGCTTAGACACGACAGGGAGTTCCGTCCCGTATGGCTACACCTTC.

This clone showed up just a few times. The identical CDR3 is also encoded by other nucleotide sequences in the sample. The chain couples TRBV5-1 to TRBJ1-3; D is possibly TRBD1 (6 bases). Trimming pared 0 bases from V and 3 bases from J, leaving 10 bases between. The V gene's germline CDR1 is SGHRS and CDR2 YFSETQ. The CDR3 runs to 15 residues. CDR3 residues: CASSLGGGSGNTIYF. DNA for the CDR3: TGCGCCAGCAGCTTGGGAGGGGGAAGTGGAAACACCATATATTTT.

The chain couples TRBV7-6 to TRBJ2-1; D might be TRBD2 (6 bases). CDR1 and CDR2 (germline): SGHVS, FNYEAQ. The CDR3 is 14 amino acids. The ends were cut back, 5 bases at V and 9 bases at J, with 17 bases in the middle. CDR3 nucleotide sequence: TGTGCCAGCAGCCCAGTAGGCGGGGTCGGTGAGCAGTTCTTC. It encodes CASSPVGGVGEQFF.

The chain has TRBV19 and TRBJ1-1; possibly TRBD1 for D (5 bases). The CDR3 length is 14 residues. In germline, CDR1 is LNHDA, CDR2 SQIVND (reference sequence). V lost 3 bases to trimming and J lost 6 bases, with 14 bases between them. CDR3 protein: CASSISWGEAEAFF. CDR3 sequence (DNA): TGTGCCAGTAGTATTTCGTGGGGGGAAGCTGAAGCTTTCTTT.

The CDR3 DNA sequence: TGTGCCAGCAGTTCCCGTGAAGGGGCCAATGAGCAGTTCTTC. It codes for CASSSREGANEQFF. V usage is TRBV28 and J usage is TRBJ2-1, with D perhaps matching TRBD1 (5 bases). The CDR3 has 14 amino acids. Per the germline V gene, CDR1 is MDHEN and CDR2 is SYDVKM. V lost 4 bases and J lost 6, with 13 bases in between.

The chain uses TRBV14 and TRBJ2-5; D gene ambiguous. Per the germline V gene, CDR1 is SGHDN and CDR2 is FVKESK. This CDR3 has 17 residues. V gave up 2 bases and J gave up 2 bases, with 18 bases separating them. CDR3 in amino acids: CASSQQTGGWRQETQYF. The CDR3 DNA reads TGTGCCAGCAGCCAACAAACTGGTGGATGGAGACAAGAGACCCAGTACTTC.

This sequence joins TRBV19 and TRBJ1-1; TRBD1 aligns across 8 bases. The J segment lost 1 base and the V segment lost 4 bases, leaving 2 bases of the junction unmatched. The CDR3 extends over 14 amino acids. Germline V gives CDR1 LNHDA, CDR2 SQIVND (reference sequence). The DNA for the CDR3 is TGTGCCAGTAGTAAACAGGGGGAGAACACTGAAGCTTTCTTT. Protein: CASSKQGENTEAFF.

This clone was recorded a few times. V usage is TRBV27 and J usage is TRBJ2-7; 11 positions agree with TRBD2. CDR1 and CDR2 (germline): MNHEY, SMNVEV (reference sequence). After removal of 3 bases from V and 2 bases from J, the junction contained 0 bases not matched to a gene. The CDR3 has 14 residues. The CDR3 DNA is TGTGCCAGCAGTTTTAGCGGGGGGGCCTACGAGCAGTACTTC. Translation: CASSFSGGAYEQYF.

The V and J genes are TRBV18 and TRBJ1-4, with D possibly matching TRBD1 (6 bases). V was shortened by 6 bases and J by 2 bases, with 16 bases between the two germline ends. The CDR3 runs 16 residues. The germline V gene has CDR1 KGHSH and CDR2 LQKENI. Written as DNA, the CDR3 is TGTGCCAGCTCGGACAGAACGGTGGGGACTAATGAAAAACTGTTTTTT. Translation: CASSDRTVGTNEKLFF. Using reference TRBV18 and TRBJ1-4 for the parts outside the CDR3, the full variable domain is NAGVMQNPRHLVRRRGQEARLRCSPMKGHSHVYWYRQLPEEGLKFMVYLQKENIIDESGMPKERFSAEFPKEGPSILRIQQVVRGDSAAYFCASSDRTVGTNEKLFFGSGTQLSVL.

The J gene is TRBJ1-5, the V gene TRBV9; weak D call: TRBD1 (5 bases). Trimming stripped 3 bases from V and 7 bases from J, with 11 bases between. This CDR3 is built from 13 residues. CDR1 and CDR2 from the germline V gene are SGDLS and YYNGEE. CDR3 region: CASSEGKGQPQHF. The CDR3 nucleotides are TGTGCCAGCAGCGAGGGAAAGGGGCAGCCCCAGCATTTT.

This clone was observed a few times. The chain joins TRBV19 to TRBJ2-3, with 10 bases that match TRBD1. There are 14 residues in the CDR3. J lost 5 bases, V lost 8 bases, and 7 bases had no gene match. The germline V gene has CDR1 LNHDA and CDR2 SQIVND (reference sequence). The CDR3 spells CASRRQGAQDTQYF. CDR3 bases: TGTGCCAGTCGGAGACAGGGGGCTCAAGATACGCAGTATTTT.

This rearrangement joins TRBV5-1 to TRBJ1-6, with TRBD1 as a possible D gene (5 bases). The CDR3 is 14 amino acids. The germline CDR1 and CDR2 sequences are SGHRS and YFSETQ. The V end lost 4 bases, the J end lost 10 bases, and 15 bases lay between the germline ends. CDR3 coding DNA: TGCGCCAGCAGCATGACAGCGTCCAGCTCACCCCTCCACTTT. It encodes CASSMTASSSPLHF.